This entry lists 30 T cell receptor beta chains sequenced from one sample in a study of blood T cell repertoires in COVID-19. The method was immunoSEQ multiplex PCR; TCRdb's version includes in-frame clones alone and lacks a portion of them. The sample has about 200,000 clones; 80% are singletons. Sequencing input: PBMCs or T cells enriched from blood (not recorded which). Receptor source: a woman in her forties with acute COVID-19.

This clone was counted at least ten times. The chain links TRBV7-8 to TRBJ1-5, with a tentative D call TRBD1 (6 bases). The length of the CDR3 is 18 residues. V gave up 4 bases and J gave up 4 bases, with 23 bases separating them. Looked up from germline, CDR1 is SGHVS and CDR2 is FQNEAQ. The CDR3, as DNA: TGTGCCAGCAGCTCCCTATGGGGGGGCGATTCTGGTAATCAGCCCCAGCATTTT. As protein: CASSSLWGGDSGNQPQHF. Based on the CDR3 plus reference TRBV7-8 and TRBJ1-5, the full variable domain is GAGVSQSPRYKVAKRGQDVALRCDPISGHVSLFWYQQALGQGPEFLTYFQNEAQLDKSGLPSDRFFAERPEGSVSTLKIQRTQQEDSAVYLCASSSLWGGDSGNQPQHFGDGTRLSIL.

DNA of the CDR3: TGCAGCGTTCAGCTGGAGAGCAATCAGCCCCAGCATTTT. This codes for CSVQLESNQPQHF. This chain connects TRBV29-1 to TRBJ1-5; D is undetermined. V gave up 5 bases and J gave up 1 base, with 9 bases separating them. The CDR3 has 13 amino acids. The germline CDR1 and CDR2 sequences are SQVTM and ANQGSEA.

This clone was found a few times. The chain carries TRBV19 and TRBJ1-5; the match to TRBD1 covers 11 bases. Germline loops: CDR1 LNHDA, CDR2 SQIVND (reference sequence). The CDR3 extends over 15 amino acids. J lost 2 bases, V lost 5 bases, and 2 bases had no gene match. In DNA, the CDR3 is TGTGCCAGTAGTTCGGGACAGGGGGGCAATCAGCCCCAGCATTTT. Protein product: CASSSGQGGNQPQHF. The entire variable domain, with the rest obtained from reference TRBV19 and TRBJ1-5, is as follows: DGGITQSPKYLFRKEGQNVTLSCEQNLNHDAMYWYRQDPGQGLRLIYYSQIVNDFQKGDIAEGYSVSREKKESFPLTVTSAQKNPTAFYLCASSSGQGGNQPQHFGDGTRLSIL.

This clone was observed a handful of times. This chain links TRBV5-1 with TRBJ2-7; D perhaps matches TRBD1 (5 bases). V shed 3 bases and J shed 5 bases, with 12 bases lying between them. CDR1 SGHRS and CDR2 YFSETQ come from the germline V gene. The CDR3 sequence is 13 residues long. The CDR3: CASSYYSGNEQYF. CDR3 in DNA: TGCGCCAGCAGCTACTACTCAGGGAACGAGCAGTACTTC.

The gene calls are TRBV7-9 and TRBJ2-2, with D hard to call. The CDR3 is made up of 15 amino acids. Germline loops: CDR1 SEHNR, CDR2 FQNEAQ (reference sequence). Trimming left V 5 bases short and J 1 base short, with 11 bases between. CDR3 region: CASSPSPGNTGELFF. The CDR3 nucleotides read TGTGCCAGCAGCCCATCCCCAGGGAACACCGGGGAGCTGTTTTTT.

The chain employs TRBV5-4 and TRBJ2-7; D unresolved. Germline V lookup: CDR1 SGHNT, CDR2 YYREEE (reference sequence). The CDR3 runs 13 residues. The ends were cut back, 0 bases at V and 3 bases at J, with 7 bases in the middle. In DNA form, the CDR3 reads TGTGCCAGCAGCTTGGGGGCTGTCTACGAGCAGTACTTC. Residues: CASSLGAVYEQYF.

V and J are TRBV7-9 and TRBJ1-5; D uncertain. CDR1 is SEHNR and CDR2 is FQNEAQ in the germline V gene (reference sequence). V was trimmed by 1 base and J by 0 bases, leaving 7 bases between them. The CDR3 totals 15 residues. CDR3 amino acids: CASSLGTASNQPQHF. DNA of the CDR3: TGTGCCAGCAGCTTAGGCACAGCTAGCAATCAGCCCCAGCATTTT.

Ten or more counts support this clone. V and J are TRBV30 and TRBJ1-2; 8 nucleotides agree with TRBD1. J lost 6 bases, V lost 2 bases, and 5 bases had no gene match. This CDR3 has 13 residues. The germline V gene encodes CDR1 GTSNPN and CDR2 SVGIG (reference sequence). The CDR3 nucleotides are TGTGCCTGGAGTTTCTCAGGGGGCAATGGCTACACCTTC. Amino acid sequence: CAWSFSGGNGYTF.

The CDR3 here is CASGDEKLFF. The DNA of the CDR3 is TGTGCCAGCGGAGATGAAAAACTGTTTTTT. The chain uses TRBV9 and TRBJ1-4; D gene unclear. With 7 bases removed from V and 6 bases from J, the gap between germline ends came to 4 bases. Germline assignment: CDR1 SGDLS and CDR2 YYNGEE. The CDR3 sequence is 10 residues long.

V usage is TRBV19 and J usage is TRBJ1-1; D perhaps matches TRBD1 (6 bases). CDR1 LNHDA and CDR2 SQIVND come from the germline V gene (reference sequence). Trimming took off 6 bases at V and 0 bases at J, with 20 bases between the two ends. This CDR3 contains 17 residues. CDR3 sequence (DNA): TGTGCCAGTAGGACGACAGGACGAATGACTATGAACACTGAAGCTTTCTTT. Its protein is CASRTTGRMTMNTEAFF.

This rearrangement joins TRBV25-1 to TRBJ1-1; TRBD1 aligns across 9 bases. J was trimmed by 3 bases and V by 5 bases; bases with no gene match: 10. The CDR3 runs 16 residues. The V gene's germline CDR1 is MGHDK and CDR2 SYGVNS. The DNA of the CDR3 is TGTGCCAGCAGTCCCATAGTTGACAGGGGGGACACTGAAGCTTTCTTT. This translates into CASSPIVDRGDTEAFF.

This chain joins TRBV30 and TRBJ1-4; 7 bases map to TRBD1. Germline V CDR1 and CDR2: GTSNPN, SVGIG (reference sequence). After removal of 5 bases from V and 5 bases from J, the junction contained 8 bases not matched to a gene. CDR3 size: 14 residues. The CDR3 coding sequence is TGTGCCTGGGGGGAGGGGGCAAAGAATGAAAAACTGTTTTTT. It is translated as CAWGEGAKNEKLFF.

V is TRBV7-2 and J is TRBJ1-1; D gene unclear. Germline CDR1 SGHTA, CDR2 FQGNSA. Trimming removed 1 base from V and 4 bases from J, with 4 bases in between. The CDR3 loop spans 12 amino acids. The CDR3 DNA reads TGTGCCAGCAGCTTAGTGAGCACTGAAGCTTTCTTT. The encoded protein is CASSLVSTEAFF.

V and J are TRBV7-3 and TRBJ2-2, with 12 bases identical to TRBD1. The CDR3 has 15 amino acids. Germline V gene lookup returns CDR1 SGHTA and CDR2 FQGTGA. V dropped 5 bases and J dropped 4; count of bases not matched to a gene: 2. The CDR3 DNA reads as TGTGCCAGCAGCGGGACAGGGGGCTCCACCGGGGAGCTGTTTTTT. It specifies CASSGTGGSTGELFF. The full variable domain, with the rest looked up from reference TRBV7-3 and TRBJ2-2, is GAGVSQTPSNKVTEKGKYVELRCDPISGHTALYWYRQSLGQGPEFLIYFQGTGAADDSGLPNDRFFAVRPEGSVSTLKIQRTERGDSAVYLCASSGTGGSTGELFFGEGSRLTVL.

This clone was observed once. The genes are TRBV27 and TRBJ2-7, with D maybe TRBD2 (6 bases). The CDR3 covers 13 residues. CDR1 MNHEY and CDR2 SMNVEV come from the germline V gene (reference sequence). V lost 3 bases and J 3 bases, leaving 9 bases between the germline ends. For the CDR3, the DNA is TGTGCCAGCAGTTTCGGGGGAGGCTACGAGCAGTACTTC. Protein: CASSFGGGYEQYF.

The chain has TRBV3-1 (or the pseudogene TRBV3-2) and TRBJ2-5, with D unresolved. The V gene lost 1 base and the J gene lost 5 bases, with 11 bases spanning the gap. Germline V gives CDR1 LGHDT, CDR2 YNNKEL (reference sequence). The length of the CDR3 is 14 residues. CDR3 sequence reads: CASSQGLVKETQYF. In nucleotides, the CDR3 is TGTGCCAGCAGCCAAGGTCTAGTAAAGGAGACCCAGTACTTC.

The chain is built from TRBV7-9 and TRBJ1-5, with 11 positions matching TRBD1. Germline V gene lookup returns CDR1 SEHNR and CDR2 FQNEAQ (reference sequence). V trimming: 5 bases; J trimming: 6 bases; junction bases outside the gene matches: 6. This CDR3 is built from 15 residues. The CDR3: CASSPGQGGIQPQHF. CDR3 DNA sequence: TGTGCCAGCAGCCCGGGACAGGGGGGTATTCAGCCCCAGCATTTT. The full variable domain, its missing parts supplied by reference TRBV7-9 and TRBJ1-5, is DTGVSQNPRHKITKRGQNVTFRCDPISEHNRLYWYRQTLGQGPEFLTYFQNEAQLEKSRLLSDRFSAERPKGSFSTLEIQRTEQGDSAMYLCASSPGQGGIQPQHFGDGTRLSIL.

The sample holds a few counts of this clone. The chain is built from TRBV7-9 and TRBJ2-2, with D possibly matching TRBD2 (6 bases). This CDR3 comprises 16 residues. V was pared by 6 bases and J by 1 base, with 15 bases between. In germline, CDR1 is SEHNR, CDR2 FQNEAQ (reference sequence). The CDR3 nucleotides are TGTGCCAGCAGTCAAAAGGCGGGGATGAACACCGGGGAGCTGTTTTTT. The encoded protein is CASSQKAGMNTGELFF.

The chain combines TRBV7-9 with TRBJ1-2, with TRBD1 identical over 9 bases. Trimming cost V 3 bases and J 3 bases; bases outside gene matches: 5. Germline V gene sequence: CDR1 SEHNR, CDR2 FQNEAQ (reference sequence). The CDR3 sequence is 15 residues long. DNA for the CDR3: TGTGCCAGCAGCTTGGGGACAGGGAGCGACTATGGCTACACCTTC. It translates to CASSLGTGSDYGYTF.

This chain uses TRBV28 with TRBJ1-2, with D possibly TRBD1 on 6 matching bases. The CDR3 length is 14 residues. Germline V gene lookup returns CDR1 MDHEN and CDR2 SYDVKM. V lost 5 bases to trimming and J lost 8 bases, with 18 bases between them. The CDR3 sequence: CASSPPTGRQGYTF. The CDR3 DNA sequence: TGTGCCAGCAGTCCCCCGACAGGACGACAAGGCTACACCTTC.

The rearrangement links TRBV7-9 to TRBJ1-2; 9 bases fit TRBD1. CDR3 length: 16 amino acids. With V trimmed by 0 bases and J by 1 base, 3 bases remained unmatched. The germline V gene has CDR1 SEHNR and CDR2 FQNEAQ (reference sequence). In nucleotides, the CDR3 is TGTGCCAGCAGCTTAGCGGGGACAGGGAATAACTATGGCTACACCTTC. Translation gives CASSLAGTGNNYGYTF.

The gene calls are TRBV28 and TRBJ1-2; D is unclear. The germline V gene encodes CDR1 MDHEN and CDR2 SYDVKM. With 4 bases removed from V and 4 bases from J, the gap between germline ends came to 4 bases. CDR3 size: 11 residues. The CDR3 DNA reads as TGTGCCAGCAGTTCTCCCTATGGCTACACCTTC. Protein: CASSSPYGYTF.

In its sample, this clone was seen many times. Here the CDR3 DNA reads TGTGCCAGCAGCTTAGCGAGTCAACAGGGGGTGGTTACCGGGGAGCTGTTTTTT. It encodes CASSLASQQGVVTGELFF. The V gene is TRBV7-8, the J gene TRBJ2-2; 8 positions match TRBD1. Trimming removed 0 bases from V and 5 bases from J; junction bases left unmatched: 11. The CDR3 length is 18 residues. CDR1 is SGHVS and CDR2 is FQNEAQ in the germline V gene.

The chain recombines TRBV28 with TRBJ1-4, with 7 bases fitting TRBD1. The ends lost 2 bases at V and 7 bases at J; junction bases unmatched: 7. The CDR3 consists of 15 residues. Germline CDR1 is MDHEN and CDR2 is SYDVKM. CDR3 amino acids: CASSLPRQGFEKLFF. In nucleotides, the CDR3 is TGTGCCAGCAGTTTACCCCGACAGGGTTTTGAAAAACTGTTTTTT.

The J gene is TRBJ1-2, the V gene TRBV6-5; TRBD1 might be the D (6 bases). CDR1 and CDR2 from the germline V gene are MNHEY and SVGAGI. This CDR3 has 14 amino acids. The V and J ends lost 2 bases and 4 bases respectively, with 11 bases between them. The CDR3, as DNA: TGTGCCAGCAGTTACGACAGGCACCCCTATGGCTACACCTTC. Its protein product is CASSYDRHPYGYTF.

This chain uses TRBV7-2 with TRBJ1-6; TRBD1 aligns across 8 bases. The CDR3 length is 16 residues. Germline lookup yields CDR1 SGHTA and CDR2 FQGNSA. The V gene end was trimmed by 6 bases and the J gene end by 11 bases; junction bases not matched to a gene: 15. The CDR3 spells CASRENTGTGRPPLHF. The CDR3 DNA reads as TGTGCCAGCAGGGAAAATACCGGGACAGGCCGACCACCCCTCCACTTT.

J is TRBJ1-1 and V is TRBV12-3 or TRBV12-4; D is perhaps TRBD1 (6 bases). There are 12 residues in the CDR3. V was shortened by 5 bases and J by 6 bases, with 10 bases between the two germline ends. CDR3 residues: CASSTTGSEAFF. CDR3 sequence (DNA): TGTGCCAGCAGTACCACAGGGTCTGAAGCTTTCTTT.

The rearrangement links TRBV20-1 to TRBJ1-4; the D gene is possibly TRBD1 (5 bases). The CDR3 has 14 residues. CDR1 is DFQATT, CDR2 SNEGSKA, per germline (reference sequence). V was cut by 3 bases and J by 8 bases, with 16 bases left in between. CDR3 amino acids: CSASPGPAGEKLFF. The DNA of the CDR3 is TGCAGTGCTAGTCCGGGGCCAGCGGGGGAAAAACTGTTTTTT.

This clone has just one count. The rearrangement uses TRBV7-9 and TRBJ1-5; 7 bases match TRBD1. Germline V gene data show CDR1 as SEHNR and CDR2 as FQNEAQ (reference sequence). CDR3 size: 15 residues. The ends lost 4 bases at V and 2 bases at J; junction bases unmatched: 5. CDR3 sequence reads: CASSSGQRGNQPQHF. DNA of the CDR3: TGTGCCAGCAGCTCGGGACAGCGGGGCAATCAGCCCCAGCATTTT.

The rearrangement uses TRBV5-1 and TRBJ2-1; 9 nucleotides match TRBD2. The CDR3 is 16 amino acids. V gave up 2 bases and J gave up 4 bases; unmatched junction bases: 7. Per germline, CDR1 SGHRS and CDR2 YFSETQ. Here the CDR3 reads CASSLNSGSLYNEQFF. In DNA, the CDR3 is TGCGCCAGCAGCTTAAATAGCGGGAGTTTATACAATGAGCAGTTCTTC.